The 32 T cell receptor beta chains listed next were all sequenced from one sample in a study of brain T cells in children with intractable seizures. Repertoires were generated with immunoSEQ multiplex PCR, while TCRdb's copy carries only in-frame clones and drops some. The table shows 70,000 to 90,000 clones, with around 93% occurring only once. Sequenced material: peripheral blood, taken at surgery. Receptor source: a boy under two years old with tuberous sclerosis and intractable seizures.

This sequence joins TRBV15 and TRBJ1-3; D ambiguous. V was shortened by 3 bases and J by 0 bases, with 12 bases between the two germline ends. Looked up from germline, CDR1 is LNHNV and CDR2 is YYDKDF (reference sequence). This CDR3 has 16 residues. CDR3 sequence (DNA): TGTGCCACCAGCAGCCGCAAGGATCCCTCTGGAAACACCATATATTTT. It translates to CATSSRKDPSGNTIYF.

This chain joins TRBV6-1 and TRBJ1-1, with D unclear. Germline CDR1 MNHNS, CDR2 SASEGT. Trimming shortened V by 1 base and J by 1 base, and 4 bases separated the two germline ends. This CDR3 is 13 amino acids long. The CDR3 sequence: CASSEVENTEAFF. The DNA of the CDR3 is TGTGCCAGCAGTGAAGTTGAGAACACTGAAGCTTTCTTT.

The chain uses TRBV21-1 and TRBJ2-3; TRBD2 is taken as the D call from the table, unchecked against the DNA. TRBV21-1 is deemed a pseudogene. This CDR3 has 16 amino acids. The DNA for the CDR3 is TGTGCCAGCACTATTAGCGGAGAGCGGAGCACAGATACGCAGTATTTT. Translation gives CASTISGERSTDTQYF.

The CDR3 bases are TGTGCCAGCAGCTTAATGGGACTAGCCCCGGAGACCCAGTACTTC. It encodes CASSLMGLAPETQYF. The J gene is TRBJ2-5, the V gene TRBV11-2, with 9 bases identical to TRBD2. This CDR3 spans 15 amino acids. Trimming removed 2 bases from V and 5 bases from J; junction bases left unmatched: 6. Germline CDR1 is SGHAT and CDR2 is FQNNGV.

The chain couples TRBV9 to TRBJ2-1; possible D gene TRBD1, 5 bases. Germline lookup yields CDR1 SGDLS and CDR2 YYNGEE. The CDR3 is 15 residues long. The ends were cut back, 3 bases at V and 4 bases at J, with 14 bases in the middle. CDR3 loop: CASSGLQDGYNEQFF. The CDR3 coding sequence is TGTGCCAGCAGCGGTTTACAGGACGGATACAATGAGCAGTTCTTC.

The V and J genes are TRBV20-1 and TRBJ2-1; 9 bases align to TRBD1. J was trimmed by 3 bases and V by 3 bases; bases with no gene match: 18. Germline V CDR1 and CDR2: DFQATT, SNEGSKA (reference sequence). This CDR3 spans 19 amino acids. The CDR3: CSASSGTGTLMSHYNEQFF. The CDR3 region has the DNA TGCAGTGCTAGTTCCGGGACAGGGACCTTAATGTCCCACTACAATGAGCAGTTCTTC.

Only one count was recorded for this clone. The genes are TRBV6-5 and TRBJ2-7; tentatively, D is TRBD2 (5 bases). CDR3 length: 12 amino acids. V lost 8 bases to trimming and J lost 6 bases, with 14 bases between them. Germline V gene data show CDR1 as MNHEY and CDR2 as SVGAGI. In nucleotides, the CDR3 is TGTGCCAGCGGAGGAACCCGGATCGAGCAGTACTTC. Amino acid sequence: CASGGTRIEQYF.

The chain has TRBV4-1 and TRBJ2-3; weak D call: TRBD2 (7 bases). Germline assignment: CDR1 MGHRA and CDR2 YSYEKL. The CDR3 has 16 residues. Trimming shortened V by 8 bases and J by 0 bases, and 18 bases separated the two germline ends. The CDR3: CASQWGGHVSTDTQYF. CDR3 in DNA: TGCGCCAGCCAGTGGGGGGGACACGTTAGCACAGATACGCAGTATTTT.

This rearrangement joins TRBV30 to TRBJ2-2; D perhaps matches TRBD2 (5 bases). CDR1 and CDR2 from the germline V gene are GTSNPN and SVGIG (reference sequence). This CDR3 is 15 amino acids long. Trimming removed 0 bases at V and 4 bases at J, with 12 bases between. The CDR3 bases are TGTGCCTGGAGTGTTTCTCCACTAGTCACCGGGGAGCTGTTTTTT. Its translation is CAWSVSPLVTGELFF.

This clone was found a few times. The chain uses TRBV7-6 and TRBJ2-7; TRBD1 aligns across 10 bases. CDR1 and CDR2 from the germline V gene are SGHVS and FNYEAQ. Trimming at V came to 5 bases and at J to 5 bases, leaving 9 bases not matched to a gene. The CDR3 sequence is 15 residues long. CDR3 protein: CASSRRGQGLDEQYF. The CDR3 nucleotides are TGTGCCAGCAGCCGCAGGGGACAGGGGTTAGACGAGCAGTACTTC.

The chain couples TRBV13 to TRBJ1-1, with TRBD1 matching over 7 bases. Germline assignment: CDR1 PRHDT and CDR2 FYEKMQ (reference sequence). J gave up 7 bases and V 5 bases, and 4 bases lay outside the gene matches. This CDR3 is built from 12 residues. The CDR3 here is CASSSRQGEAFF. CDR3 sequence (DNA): TGTGCCAGCAGCAGCAGACAGGGTGAAGCTTTCTTT.

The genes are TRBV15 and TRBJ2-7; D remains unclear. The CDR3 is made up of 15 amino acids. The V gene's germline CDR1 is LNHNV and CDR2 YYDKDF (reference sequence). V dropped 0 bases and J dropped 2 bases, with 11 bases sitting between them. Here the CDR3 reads CATSRDIEPTYEQYF. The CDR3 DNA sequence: TGTGCCACCAGCAGAGACATAGAACCAACCTACGAGCAGTACTTC. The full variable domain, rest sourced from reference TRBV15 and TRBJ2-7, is DAMVIQNPRYQVTQFGKPVTLSCSQTLNHNVMYWYQQKSSQAPKLLFHYYDKDFNNEADTPDNFQSRRPNTSFCFLDIRSPGLGDTAMYLCATSRDIEPTYEQYFGPGTRLTVT.

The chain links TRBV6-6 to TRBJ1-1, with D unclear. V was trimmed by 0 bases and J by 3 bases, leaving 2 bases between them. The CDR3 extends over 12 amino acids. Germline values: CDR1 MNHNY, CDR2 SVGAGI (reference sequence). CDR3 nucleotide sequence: TGTGCCAGCAGTTACTCGTACACTGAAGCTTTCTTT. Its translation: CASSYSYTEAFF.

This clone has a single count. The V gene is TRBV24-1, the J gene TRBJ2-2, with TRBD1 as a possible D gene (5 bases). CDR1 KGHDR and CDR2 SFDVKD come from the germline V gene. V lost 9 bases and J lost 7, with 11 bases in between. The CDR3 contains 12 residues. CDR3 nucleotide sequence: TGTGCCACCGGGGCCCCCGACGGGGAGCTGTTTTTT. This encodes CATGAPDGELFF.

The CDR3 spells CASSLGVYEQFF. In nucleotides, the CDR3 is TGTGCCAGCAGCTTAGGGGTCTATGAGCAGTTCTTC. This chain joins TRBV7-8 and TRBJ2-1; D remains ambiguous. Germline values: CDR1 SGHVS, CDR2 FQNEAQ. Trimming pared 1 base from V and 8 bases from J, leaving 6 bases between. This CDR3 is built from 12 residues. The full variable domain, completed using reference TRBV7-8 and TRBJ2-1, is GAGVSQSPRYKVAKRGQDVALRCDPISGHVSLFWYQQALGQGPEFLTYFQNEAQLDKSGLPSDRFFAERPEGSVSTLKIQRTQQEDSAVYLCASSLGVYEQFFGPGTRLTVL.

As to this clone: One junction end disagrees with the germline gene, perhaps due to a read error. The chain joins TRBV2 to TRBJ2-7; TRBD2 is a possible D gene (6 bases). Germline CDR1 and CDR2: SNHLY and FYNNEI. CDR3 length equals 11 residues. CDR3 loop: CATEGMGSCWF. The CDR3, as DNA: TGTGCCACGGAGGGGATGGGAAGTTGTTGGTTC.

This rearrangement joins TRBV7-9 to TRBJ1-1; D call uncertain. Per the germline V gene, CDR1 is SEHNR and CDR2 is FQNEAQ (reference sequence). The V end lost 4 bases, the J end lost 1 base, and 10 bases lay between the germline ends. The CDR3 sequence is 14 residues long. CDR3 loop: CASSSLYGNTEAFF. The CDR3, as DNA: TGTGCCAGCAGCTCCCTCTACGGGAACACTGAAGCTTTCTTT. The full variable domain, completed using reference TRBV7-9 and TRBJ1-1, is DTGVSQNPRHKITKRGQNVTFRCDPISEHNRLYWYRQTLGQGPEFLTYFQNEAQLEKSRLLSDRFSAERPKGSFSTLEIQRTEQGDSAMYLCASSSLYGNTEAFFGQGTRLTVV.

CDR3 sequence (DNA): TGTGCCAGCAGCCCCGGCCAGGGATTCGAGCAGTTCTTC. Its protein is CASSPGQGFEQFF. This chain joins TRBV4-2 and TRBJ2-1; possible D gene TRBD1, 5 bases. V was pared by 4 bases and J by 10 bases, with 14 bases between. CDR1 is LGHNA and CDR2 is YNFKEQ in the germline V gene. This CDR3 comprises 13 residues.

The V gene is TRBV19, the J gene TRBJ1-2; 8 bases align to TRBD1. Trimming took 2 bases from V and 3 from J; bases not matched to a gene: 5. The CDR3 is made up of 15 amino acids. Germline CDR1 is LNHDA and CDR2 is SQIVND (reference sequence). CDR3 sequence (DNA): TGTGCCAGTAGTATAAACGGACAGGGTCACTATGGCTACACCTTC. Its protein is CASSINGQGHYGYTF.

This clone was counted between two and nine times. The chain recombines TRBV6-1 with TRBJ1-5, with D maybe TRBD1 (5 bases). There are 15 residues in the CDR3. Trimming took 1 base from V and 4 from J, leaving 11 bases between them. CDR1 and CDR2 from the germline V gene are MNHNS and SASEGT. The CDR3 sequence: CASSEDPAGNQPQHF. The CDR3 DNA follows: TGTGCCAGCAGTGAAGATCCCGCAGGGAATCAGCCCCAGCATTTT.

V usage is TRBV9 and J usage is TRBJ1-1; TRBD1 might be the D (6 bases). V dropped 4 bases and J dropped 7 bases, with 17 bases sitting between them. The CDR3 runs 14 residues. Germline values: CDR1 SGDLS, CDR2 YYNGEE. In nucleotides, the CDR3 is TGTGCCAGCAGCAGCCAAGGGGGTGGTAGTGAAGCTTTCTTT. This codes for CASSSQGGGSEAFF. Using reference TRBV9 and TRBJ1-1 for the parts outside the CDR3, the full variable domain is DSGVTQTPKHLITATGQRVTLRCSPRSGDLSVYWYQQSLDQGLQFLIQYYNGEERAKGNILERFSAQQFPDLHSELNLSSLELGDSALYFCASSSQGGGSEAFFGQGTRLTVV.

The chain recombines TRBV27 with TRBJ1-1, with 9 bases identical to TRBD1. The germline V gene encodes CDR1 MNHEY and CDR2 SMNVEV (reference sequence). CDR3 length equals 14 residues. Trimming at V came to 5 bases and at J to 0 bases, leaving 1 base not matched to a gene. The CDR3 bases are TGTGCCAGCAGTCGACAGGGGGTGAACACTGAAGCTTTCTTT. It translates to CASSRQGVNTEAFF.

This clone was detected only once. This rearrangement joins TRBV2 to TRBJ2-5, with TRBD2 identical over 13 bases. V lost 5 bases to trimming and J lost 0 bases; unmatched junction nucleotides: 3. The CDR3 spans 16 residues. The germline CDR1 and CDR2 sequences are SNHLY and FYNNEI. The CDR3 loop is CASSWGTSGDQETQYF. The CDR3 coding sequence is TGTGCCAGCAGTTGGGGGACTAGCGGGGACCAAGAGACCCAGTACTTC.

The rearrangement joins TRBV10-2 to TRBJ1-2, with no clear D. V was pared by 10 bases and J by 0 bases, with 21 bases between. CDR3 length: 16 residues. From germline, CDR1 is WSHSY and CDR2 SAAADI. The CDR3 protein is CATAIRKGPPNYGYTF. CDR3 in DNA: TGCGCCACCGCTATTCGTAAAGGACCCCCTAACTATGGCTACACCTTC.

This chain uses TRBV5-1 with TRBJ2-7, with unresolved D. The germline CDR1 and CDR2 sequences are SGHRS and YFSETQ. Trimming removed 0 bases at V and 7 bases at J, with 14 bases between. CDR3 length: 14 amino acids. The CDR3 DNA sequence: TGCGCCAGCAGCTTGGGGGGATTTCAGCAAGAGCAGTACTTC. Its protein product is CASSLGGFQQEQYF.

Here the CDR3 reads CASSLGDRGAEAFF. The DNA for the CDR3 is TGTGCCAGCAGCTTAGGTGACAGGGGCGCTGAAGCTTTCTTT. The chain uses TRBV7-8 and TRBJ1-1, with TRBD1 identical over 8 bases. The V and J ends lost 1 base and 6 bases, in that order; junction bases with no gene match: 4. Per the germline V gene, CDR1 is SGHVS and CDR2 is FQNEAQ. There are 14 residues in the CDR3.

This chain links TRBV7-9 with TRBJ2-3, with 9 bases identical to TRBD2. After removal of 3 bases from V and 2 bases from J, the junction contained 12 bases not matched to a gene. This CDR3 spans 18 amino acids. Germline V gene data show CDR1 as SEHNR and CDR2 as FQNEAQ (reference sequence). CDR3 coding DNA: TGTGCCAGCAGCTTGGCATCGTGGCTAGCGGGATTCACAGATACGCAGTATTTT. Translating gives CASSLASWLAGFTDTQYF.

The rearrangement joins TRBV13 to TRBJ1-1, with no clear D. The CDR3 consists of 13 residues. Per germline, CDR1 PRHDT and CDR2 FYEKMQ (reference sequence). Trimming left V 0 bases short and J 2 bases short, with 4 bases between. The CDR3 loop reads CASSLGSNTEAFF. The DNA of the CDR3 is TGTGCCAGCAGCTTAGGCAGTAACACTGAAGCTTTCTTT.

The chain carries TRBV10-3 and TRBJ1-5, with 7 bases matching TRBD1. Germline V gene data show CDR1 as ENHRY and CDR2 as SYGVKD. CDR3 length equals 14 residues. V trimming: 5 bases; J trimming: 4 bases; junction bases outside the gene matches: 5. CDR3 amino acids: CAISPGQINQPQHF. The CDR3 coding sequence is TGTGCCATCAGTCCGGGACAGATAAATCAGCCCCAGCATTTT.

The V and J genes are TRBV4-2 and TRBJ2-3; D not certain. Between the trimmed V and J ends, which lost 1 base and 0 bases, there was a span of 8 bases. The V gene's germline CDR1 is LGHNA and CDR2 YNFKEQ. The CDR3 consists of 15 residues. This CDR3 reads CASSQGATSTDTQYF. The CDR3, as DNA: TGTGCCAGCAGCCAAGGAGCGACGAGCACAGATACGCAGTATTTT.

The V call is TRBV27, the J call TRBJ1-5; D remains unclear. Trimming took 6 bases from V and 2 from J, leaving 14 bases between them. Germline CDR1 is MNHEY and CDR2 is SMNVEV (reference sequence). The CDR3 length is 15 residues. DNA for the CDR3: TGTGCCAGCAGGGCAGGAAGCCGGGGCAATCAGCCCCAGCATTTT. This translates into CASRAGSRGNQPQHF.

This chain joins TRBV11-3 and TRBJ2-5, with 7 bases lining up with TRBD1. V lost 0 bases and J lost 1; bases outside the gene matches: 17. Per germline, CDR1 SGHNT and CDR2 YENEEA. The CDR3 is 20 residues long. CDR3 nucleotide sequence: TGTGCCAGCAGCTTAGAACGGGTTGGAAGACAGGGCCGCCTCCAAGAGACCCAGTACTTC. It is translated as CASSLERVGRQGRLQETQYF. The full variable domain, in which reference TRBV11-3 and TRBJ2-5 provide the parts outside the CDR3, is EAGVVQSPRYKIIEKKQPVAFWCNPISGHNTLYWYLQNLGQGPELLIRYENEEAVDDSQLPKDRFSAERLKGVDSTLKIQPAELGDSAVYLCASSLERVGRQGRLQETQYFGPGTRLLVL.